A single T cell receptor beta chain is shown here with its context. The target antigen is unknown. Generated by immunoSEQ multiplex PCR, the TCRdb table keeps only in-frame clones and is missing some. The data show 75,000 to 90,000 clones, roughly 90% seen once. The data stem from a study of OX40 agonist ivuxolimab in advanced cancers. Patients with autoimmune history or systemic immunosuppression were excluded. V lost 4 bases and J lost 4; bases outside the gene matches: 6. CDR3 size: 15 residues. From germline, CDR1 is MDHEN and CDR2 SYDVKM. Points from the study as a whole: Expanded clones belonging to CD8+ T cells outnumbered, on average, those of CD4+.

This chain joins TRBV28 and TRBJ2-5, with TRBD1 matching 10 bases. Sequenced here: CD4+ or CD8+ T cells sorted from blood, sampled in a trial of the OX40 agonist ivuxolimab. The sequence was obtained from an adult with an advanced solid tumor such as melanoma, head and neck, liver or kidney cancer. CDR3 region: CASSSGQGGSETQYF. As DNA, the CDR3 is TGTGCCAGCAGTTCCGGACAGGGGGGTTCAGAGACCCAGTACTTC.